Detailed here is one T cell receptor (beta chain). What it binds is unknown. Looked up from germline, CDR1 is SGDLS and CDR2 is YYNGEE. The CDR3 length is 15 residues. Trimming at V came to 0 bases and at J to 3 bases, leaving 0 bases not matched to a gene. The data derive from a study of cytomegalovirus exposure and HLA in healthy donors. PCR used 60 Vbeta primers and 13 Jbeta primers. Under the authors' procedure: As a later analysis found, there were 70 million to 100 million unique TCR beta chains, of which roughly 11 million were shared. Sequenced by immunoSEQ multiplex PCR; TCRdb stores in-frame clones only, minus some. The D gene and trimming were derived from the DNA, and the V and J assignments and clone size from that table. This table has some 160,000 clones, approximately 73% appearing once. Study-wide results and limits: Across HLA loci, a later analysis found differing TCR association rates, with DRB1 most and HLA-C fewest. In a later analysis, CMV-associated beta chains were mostly HLA-associated, it appeared.

The chain couples TRBV9 to TRBJ2-5; 12 bases map to TRBD2. The sample comprised PBMCs. The origin of this receptor is a woman aged 18-29 years in good health and CMV-seropositive. The CDR3 reads CASSVGLAGEETQYF. The CDR3 region has the DNA TGTGCCAGCAGCGTAGGACTAGCGGGGGAAGAGACCCAGTACTTC.